This record covers a single T cell receptor (beta chain). This clone was observed once. Its antigen remains undetermined. Qualities for individual bases were not recorded, and no much larger clone is one base off. This sample stems from a study of T cell responses to AZD1222 COVID-19 vaccine (dated by TCRdb to 2020 to 2023). In the study overall: A total of just over 230 trial participants underwent TCR sequencing, of whom about 210 had received two doses of AZD1222 and around 26 had received two doses of the MenACWY control vaccine. Enrollment into the trials was organized by age into subgroups of 18-55, 56-69 and 70-plus years, and those subgroups contained approximately 150, 30 and 60 TCR-sequenced participants, respectively.

Study-wide findings and limitations: In the small 56-69-year group, the increase in depth fell short of significance, most likely because of low power. Only a handful of AZD1222 recipients were SARS-CoV-2 seropositive at baseline, limiting conclusions about previously exposed vaccinees. Vaccine-associated CD4 TCRs spanned the whole spike protein, with dominant responses in regions 160-218 and 743-854. Most participants were white British and females outnumbered males, and the authors suggested that clonal diversity may have been underestimated. Reportedly, almost half of the unique spike-specific TCRs recognized epitopes lying outside the regions that are mutated in the B.1.351 and B.1.1.7 variants. Spike-specific TCR breadth and depth rose significantly after two AZD1222 doses compared with day 0 and with MenACWY recipients. Because no day 14 peak-response samples were available, repertoires were characterized only after the peak T cell response.

Counted from cysteine to phenylalanine, this CDR3 has 15 amino acids. CDR3 DNA only is kept here, 45 bases in frame from base 1. Compared with germline, V lacks 2 bases and J lacks 2 bases; bases without a gene match: 3. CDR1 and CDR2, per the germline V gene, are MNHEY and SVGAGI. The time point label for this specimen denotes: about 28 days (+/-7) after the second vaccine dose. AZD1222 recipients with second doses at about 4 weeks or about 12 weeks were pooled, because spike-specific TCR depth and breadth did not differ between schedules. Samples from vaccinated people were obtained from the UK trials COV001 and COV002, which included a single-blind randomized controlled phase 2/3 trial of AZD1222 (ChAdOx1 nCoV-19) in healthy adults. Trial participant PBMC samples were collected at day 0 and day 28 after the second dose for TCRbeta chain sequencing. The CDR3 regions of human TCRbeta chains were subjected to immunosequencing. Under the source paper's analysis protocol: TCRs in the repertoires were matched against a reference library of SARS-CoV-2-specific TCRs that had been generated with the MIRA antigen-specificity platform. Breadth meant the fraction of unique TCRs that were SARS-CoV-2-associated, whereas depth meant the fraction of total T cells that were SARS-CoV-2-associated. Using the MIRA data, every spike-specific TCR was mapped to the spike region that the TCR reacted to and assigned to either a CD4 or a CD8 class. Log10-transformed breadth and depth values were compared by one-way ANOVA with Sidak's multiple comparisons tests. The clones in this table, taken by TCRdb from immuneACCESS, are in-frame only. Not every clone is retained; where verified, under half of the shortfall comes from an unresolved V gene, and the cause of the rest is unknown. Clone size and the V and J calls come from that table; the DNA yielded D and trimming. This sample comprises 100,000 to 150,000 clones, roughly 89% of them detected only once. The ten top clones hold about 1.1% of the sample.

This sample comprised peripheral blood, obtained 28 days after the second AZD1222 dose. The sequence is built from TRBV6-5 and TRBJ2-1; 7 bases in the junction line up with TRBD1. The receptor was isolated from an adult who received the AZD1222 COVID-19 vaccine. The DNA sequence reads TGTGCCAGCAGTTACGGACAGGAGGCCTACAATGAGCAGTTCTTC. It translates to CASSYGQEAYNEQFF.